This T cell receptor beta chain was profiled in a study of blood T cell repertoires in COVID-19. In the study overall: Italy, Spain and the United States were the sources of the convalescent and acute COVID-19 samples. Sample material is recorded as cDNA or gDNA derived from T cells, B-cell-depleted T cells, or PBMCs.

In the source study's methods: Reference gene primer amplification gave estimated nucleated cell counts. TCRdb keeps only in-frame clones here, not all; method: immunoSEQ multiplex PCR. The V and J calls and clone size come from that table; D and trimming were worked out from the DNA. Here the sample spans roughly 250,000 clones, around 80% being singletons. This CDR3 contains 13 residues. Trimming stripped 3 bases from V and 8 bases from J, with 8 bases between. Germline V CDR1 and CDR2: LNHDA, SQIVND (reference sequence). The receptor was isolated from a woman aged 40 to 50 with active or convalescent COVID-19. Material: peripheral blood. The chain links TRBV19 to TRBJ1-6, with D unclear. The CDR3 loop is CASSIYKDSPLHF. The CDR3 DNA is TGTGCCAGTAGTATTTACAAAGATTCACCCCTCCACTTT.